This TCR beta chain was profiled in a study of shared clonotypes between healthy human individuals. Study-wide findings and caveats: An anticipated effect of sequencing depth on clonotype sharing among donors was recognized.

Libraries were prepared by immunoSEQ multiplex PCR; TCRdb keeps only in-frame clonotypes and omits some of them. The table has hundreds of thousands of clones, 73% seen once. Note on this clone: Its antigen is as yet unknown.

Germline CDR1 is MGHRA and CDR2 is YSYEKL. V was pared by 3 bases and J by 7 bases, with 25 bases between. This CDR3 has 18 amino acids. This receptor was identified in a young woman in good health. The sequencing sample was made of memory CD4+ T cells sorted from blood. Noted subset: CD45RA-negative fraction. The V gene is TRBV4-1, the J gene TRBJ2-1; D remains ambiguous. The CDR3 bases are TGCGCCAGCAGCCATCGCGCACTTTCCGTCCGGTCCTTTAATGAGCAGTTCTTC. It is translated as CASSHRALSVRSFNEQFF.